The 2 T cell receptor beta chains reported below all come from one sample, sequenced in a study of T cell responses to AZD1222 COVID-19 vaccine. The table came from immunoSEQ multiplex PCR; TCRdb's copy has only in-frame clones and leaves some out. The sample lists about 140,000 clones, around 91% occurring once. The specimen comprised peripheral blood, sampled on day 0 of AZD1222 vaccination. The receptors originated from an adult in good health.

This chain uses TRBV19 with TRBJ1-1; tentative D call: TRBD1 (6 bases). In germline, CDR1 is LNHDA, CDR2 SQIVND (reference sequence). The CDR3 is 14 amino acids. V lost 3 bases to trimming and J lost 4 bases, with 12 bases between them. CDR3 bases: TGTGCCAGTAGTATCGGAGACAGGAGCACTGAAGCTTTCTTT. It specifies CASSIGDRSTEAFF.

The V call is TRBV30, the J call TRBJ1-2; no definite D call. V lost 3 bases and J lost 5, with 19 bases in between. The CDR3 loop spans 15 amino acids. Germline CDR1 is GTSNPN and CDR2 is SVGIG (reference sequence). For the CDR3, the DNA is TGTGCCTGGAGGAGGCTGCAGCCACCGCATTATGGCTACACCTTC. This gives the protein CAWRRLQPPHYGYTF. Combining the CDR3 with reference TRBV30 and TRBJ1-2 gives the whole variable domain SQTIHQWPATLVQPVGSPLSLECTVEGTSNPNLYWYRQAAGRGLQLLFYSVGIGQISSEVPQNLSASRPQDRQFILSSKKLLLSDSGFYLCAWRRLQPPHYGYTFGSGTRLTVV.